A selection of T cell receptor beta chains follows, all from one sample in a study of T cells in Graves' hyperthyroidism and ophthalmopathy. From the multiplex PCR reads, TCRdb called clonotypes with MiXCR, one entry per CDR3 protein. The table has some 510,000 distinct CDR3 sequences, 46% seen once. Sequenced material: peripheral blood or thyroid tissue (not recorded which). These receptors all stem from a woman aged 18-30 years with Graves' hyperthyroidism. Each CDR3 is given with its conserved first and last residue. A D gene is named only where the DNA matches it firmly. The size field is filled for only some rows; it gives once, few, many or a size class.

cdr3_aa: CASSPGPLGGYTF
cdr3_nt: TGTGCCAGCAGTCCGGGACCGTTGGGAGGCTACACCTTC
clone_size: few
d_call: .
v_call: TRBV7-9
j_call: TRBJ1-2

cdr3_aa: CASSEPSGQPQHF
cdr3_nt: TGTGCCAGCAGCGAACCGTCAGGGCAGCCCCAGCATTTT
clone_size: many
d_call: .
v_call: TRBV7-9
j_call: TRBJ1-5

cdr3_aa: CASSLTDQAAYEQYF
cdr3_nt: TGTGCCAGCAGTTTAACGGATCAGGCGGCCTACGAGCAGTACTTC
clone_size: .
d_call: .
v_call: TRBV27
j_call: TRBJ2-7

cdr3_aa: CASSLPDRGTEAFF
cdr3_nt: TGCGCCAGCAGCTTGCCCGACAGGGGAACTGAAGCTTTCTTT
clone_size: .
d_call: TRBD1
v_call: TRBV5-1
j_call: TRBJ1-1

cdr3_aa: CATGTGVDQPQHF
cdr3_nt: TGTGCCACCGGGACAGGGGTGGATCAGCCCCAGCATTTT
clone_size: .
d_call: TRBD1
v_call: TRBV24-1
j_call: TRBJ1-5

cdr3_aa: CASSSRTDGYTF
cdr3_nt: TGTGCCAGCAGCTCCCGGACGGATGGCTACACCTTC
clone_size: many
d_call: .
v_call: TRBV7-9
j_call: TRBJ1-2

cdr3_aa: CASSTSGANVLTF
cdr3_nt: TGTGCCAGCAGCACCTCTGGGGCCAACGTCCTGACTTTC
clone_size: many
d_call: .
v_call: TRBV14
j_call: TRBJ2-6

cdr3_aa: CASSLIRLAFHEQYF
cdr3_nt: TGTGCCAGCAGCTTGATTCGACTGGCTTTCCACGAGCAGTACTTC
clone_size: .
d_call: .
v_call: TRBV7-9
j_call: TRBJ2-7

cdr3_aa: CASSGTATGNTIYF
cdr3_nt: TGTGCCAGCAGTGGGACAGCCACTGGAAACACCATATATTTT
clone_size: many
d_call: TRBD1
v_call: TRBV7-9
j_call: TRBJ1-3

cdr3_aa: CSAPRTSGRGLYF
cdr3_nt: TGCAGTGCCCCTCGGACTAGCGGGAGAGGTCTGTACTTC
clone_size: .
d_call: TRBD2
v_call: TRBV20-1
j_call: TRBJ2-7

cdr3_aa: CASSLHREGEQYF
cdr3_nt: TGTGCCAGCAGCTTACACAGGGAGGGCGAGCAGTACTTC
clone_size: few
d_call: .
v_call: TRBV7-8
j_call: TRBJ2-7

cdr3_aa: CASSLAGIGELFF
cdr3_nt: TGTGCCAGCAGCTTAGCCGGCATCGGGGAGCTGTTTTTT
clone_size: .
d_call: .
v_call: TRBV7-2
j_call: TRBJ2-2

cdr3_aa: CATSARDRGTYEQYF
cdr3_nt: TGTGCCACCAGTGCGCGGGACAGGGGGACCTACGAGCAGTACTTC
clone_size: few
d_call: TRBD1
v_call: TRBV24-1
j_call: TRBJ2-7

cdr3_aa: CATSDPDGQGRETQYF
cdr3_nt: TGTGCCACCAGTGATCCCGACGGACAGGGAAGAGAGACCCAGTACTTC
clone_size: many
d_call: TRBD1
v_call: TRBV24-1
j_call: TRBJ2-5

cdr3_aa: CASSQVTAGHQPQHF
cdr3_nt: TGCGCCAGCAGCCAAGTGACAGCGGGTCATCAGCCCCAGCATTTT
clone_size: few
d_call: .
v_call: TRBV4-3
j_call: TRBJ1-5

cdr3_aa: CASRLTAGIQEAFF
cdr3_nt: TGTGCCAGCAGATTGACAGCCGGAATCCAAGAAGCTTTCTTT
clone_size: few
d_call: .
v_call: TRBV6-5
j_call: TRBJ1-1

cdr3_aa: CASKLGHGNTEAFF
cdr3_nt: TGTGCCAGCAAACTGGGACACGGAAACACTGAAGCTTTCTTT
clone_size: few
d_call: .
v_call: TRBV12-3/TRBV12-4
j_call: TRBJ1-1

cdr3_aa: CATSTSGQGSGANVLTF
cdr3_nt: TGTGCCACCAGCACTTCGGGACAGGGTTCTGGGGCCAACGTCCTGACTTTC
clone_size: medium-sized
d_call: TRBD1
v_call: TRBV15
j_call: TRBJ2-6

cdr3_aa: CAIKAGNNSPLHF
cdr3_nt: TGTGCCATCAAGGCAGGAAATAATTCACCCCTCCACTTT
clone_size: .
d_call: .
v_call: TRBV10-3
j_call: TRBJ1-6

cdr3_aa: CSVEDDSSSGNTIYF
cdr3_nt: TGCAGCGTTGAAGATGACTCATCCTCTGGAAACACCATATATTTT
clone_size: .
d_call: .
v_call: TRBV29-1
j_call: TRBJ1-3

cdr3_aa: CATPPRTGLGYTF
cdr3_nt: TGTGCCACCCCTCCTAGGACAGGGTTGGGCTACACCTTC
clone_size: .
d_call: TRBD1
v_call: TRBV24-1
j_call: TRBJ1-2

cdr3_aa: CASSRDGSSLSYEQYF
cdr3_nt: TGTGCCAGCAGCCGGGACGGGTCTAGCCTCTCCTACGAGCAGTACTTC
clone_size: .
d_call: .
v_call: TRBV9
j_call: TRBJ2-7

cdr3_aa: CASSLGLSPLHF
cdr3_nt: TGTGCCAGCAGCTTAGGTCTTTCACCCCTCCACTTT
clone_size: many
d_call: .
v_call: TRBV7-2
j_call: TRBJ1-6

cdr3_aa: CATEGTSVETQYF
cdr3_nt: TGTGCCACCGAGGGGACTAGCGTGGAGACCCAGTACTTC
clone_size: .
d_call: TRBD2
v_call: TRBV10-3
j_call: TRBJ2-5

cdr3_aa: CASSPPSQAFF
cdr3_nt: TGTGCCAGCAGCCCCCCCTCCCAGGCTTTCTTT
clone_size: .
d_call: .
v_call: TRBV7-9
j_call: TRBJ1-1

cdr3_aa: CASSQAGLRVTEAFF
cdr3_nt: TGTGCCAGCAGCCAGGCAGGCCTTAGGGTTACTGAAGCTTTCTTT
clone_size: many
d_call: .
v_call: TRBV2
j_call: TRBJ1-1

cdr3_aa: CATSLGQGQETQYF
cdr3_nt: TGTGCCACCAGTCTGGGACAGGGACAAGAGACCCAGTACTTC
clone_size: .
d_call: TRBD1
v_call: TRBV24-1
j_call: TRBJ2-5

cdr3_aa: CASSYRAGGPYPPEAFF
cdr3_nt: TGCGCCAGCAGCTACCGCGCAGGGGGTCCTTACCCTCCTGAAGCTTTCTTT
clone_size: .
d_call: TRBD1
v_call: TRBV7-9
j_call: TRBJ1-1

cdr3_aa: CAIRTGHEQYF
cdr3_nt: TGTGCCATTCGGACCGGGCACGAGCAGTACTTC
clone_size: many
d_call: .
v_call: TRBV10-3
j_call: TRBJ2-7

cdr3_aa: CSADQGSWETQYF
cdr3_nt: TGCAGTGCTGATCAGGGGAGTTGGGAGACCCAGTACTTC
clone_size: .
d_call: .
v_call: TRBV20-1
j_call: TRBJ2-5

cdr3_aa: CASSIRARLYEQYF
cdr3_nt: TGTGCCAGTAGTATTCGCGCGCGGCTTTACGAGCAGTACTTC
clone_size: few
d_call: .
v_call: TRBV19
j_call: TRBJ2-7

cdr3_aa: CATSRDMVGANVLTF
cdr3_nt: TGTGCCACCAGCAGAGACATGGTTGGGGCCAACGTCCTGACTTTC
clone_size: many
d_call: .
v_call: TRBV15
j_call: TRBJ2-6

cdr3_aa: CARINSPLHF
cdr3_nt: TGTGCCAGAATTAATTCACCCCTCCACTTT
clone_size: .
d_call: .
v_call: TRBV25-1
j_call: TRBJ1-6

cdr3_aa: CASSGLRDRGNGEQYF
cdr3_nt: TGTGCCAGTAGTGGACTCCGGGACAGGGGAAACGGCGAGCAGTACTTC
clone_size: .
d_call: TRBD1
v_call: TRBV19
j_call: TRBJ2-7

cdr3_aa: CASSVRTSGYEQYF
cdr3_nt: TGTGCCAGCAGCGTCCGGACTAGCGGCTACGAGCAGTACTTC
clone_size: .
d_call: TRBD2
v_call: TRBV7-2
j_call: TRBJ2-7

cdr3_aa: CATSTSGQGYGYTF
cdr3_nt: TGTGCCACCAGCACTTCGGGACAGGGCTATGGCTACACCTTC
clone_size: .
d_call: TRBD1
v_call: TRBV15
j_call: TRBJ1-2

cdr3_aa: CASSEAGDGANVLTF
cdr3_nt: TGTGCCAGCAGTGAAGCAGGGGATGGGGCCAACGTCCTGACTTTC
clone_size: many
d_call: .
v_call: TRBV25-1
j_call: TRBJ2-6

cdr3_aa: CASSQERADTQYF
cdr3_nt: TGTGCCAGCAGCCAAGAGAGGGCAGATACGCAGTATTTT
clone_size: once
d_call: .
v_call: TRBV11-2
j_call: TRBJ2-3

cdr3_aa: CASSPSGGASQKAFF
cdr3_nt: TGTGCCAGCAGCCCCTCGGGGGGCGCGTCCCAAAAGGCTTTCTTT
clone_size: .
d_call: .
v_call: TRBV25-1
j_call: TRBJ1-1

cdr3_aa: CASSLEGFDYGYTF
cdr3_nt: TGTGCCAGCAGCTTAGAGGGATTCGACTATGGCTACACCTTC
clone_size: many
d_call: .
v_call: TRBV7-9
j_call: TRBJ1-2

cdr3_aa: CASSSWTGGSYEQYF
cdr3_nt: TGTGCCAGCAGCTCGTGGACAGGCGGCTCCTACGAGCAGTACTTC
clone_size: many
d_call: TRBD1
v_call: TRBV7-8
j_call: TRBJ2-7

cdr3_aa: CASSQSGTGTYEQYF
cdr3_nt: TGTGCCAGCAGCCAATCCGGGACAGGCACCTACGAGCAGTACTTC
clone_size: .
d_call: TRBD1
v_call: TRBV7-3
j_call: TRBJ2-7

cdr3_aa: CSVEGGADYEQYF
cdr3_nt: TGCAGCGTTGAGGGCGGGGCCGACTACGAGCAGTACTTC
clone_size: .
d_call: .
v_call: TRBV29-1
j_call: TRBJ2-7

cdr3_aa: CATSSQGLSNQPQHF
cdr3_nt: TGTGCCACCAGCAGTCAGGGACTTAGCAATCAGCCCCAGCATTTT
clone_size: .
d_call: .
v_call: TRBV15
j_call: TRBJ1-5

cdr3_aa: CSARVGGHNSNQPQHF
cdr3_nt: TGCAGTGCTAGAGTGGGGGGACACAATAGCAATCAGCCCCAGCATTTT
clone_size: few
d_call: .
v_call: TRBV20-1
j_call: TRBJ1-5

cdr3_aa: CASSQRDRKNTEAFF
cdr3_nt: TGTGCCAGCAGCCAGAGGGACAGGAAGAACACTGAAGCTTTCTTT
clone_size: .
d_call: TRBD1
v_call: TRBV7-2
j_call: TRBJ1-1

cdr3_aa: CASGRGLGDQPQHF
cdr3_nt: TGTGCCAGCGGACGTGGGTTGGGGGATCAGCCCCAGCATTTT
clone_size: once
d_call: .
v_call: TRBV11-2
j_call: TRBJ1-5

cdr3_aa: CASSSLRGRWETQYF
cdr3_nt: TGTGCCAGCAGCTCTTTAAGGGGGCGGTGGGAGACCCAGTACTTC
clone_size: .
d_call: TRBD1
v_call: TRBV7-9
j_call: TRBJ2-5

cdr3_aa: CASSPTDSYEQYF
cdr3_nt: TGTGCCAGCAGCCCCACAGATTCCTACGAGCAGTACTTC
clone_size: .
d_call: .
v_call: TRBV7-6
j_call: TRBJ2-7

cdr3_aa: CAIRGNTGELFF
cdr3_nt: TGTGCCATCCGGGGAAACACCGGGGAGCTGTTTTTT
clone_size: many
d_call: .
v_call: TRBV10-3
j_call: TRBJ2-2

cdr3_aa: CASSVDSSAEAFF
cdr3_nt: TGTGCCAGCAGCGTAGATAGCTCGGCTGAAGCTTTCTTT
clone_size: .
d_call: .
v_call: TRBV9
j_call: TRBJ1-1

cdr3_aa: CASSPLGGSSYEQYF
cdr3_nt: TGTGCCAGCAGCCCCCTCGGCGGGAGTAGCTACGAGCAGTACTTC
clone_size: few
d_call: TRBD2
v_call: TRBV11-2
j_call: TRBJ2-7

cdr3_aa: CASSGAREPGSPLHF
cdr3_nt: TGTGCCAGCAGTGGAGCCCGGGAACCGGGCTCACCCCTCCACTTT
clone_size: .
d_call: .
v_call: TRBV7-9
j_call: TRBJ1-6

cdr3_aa: CASQSPGNTIYF
cdr3_nt: TGTGCCAGCCAATCTCCTGGAAACACCATATATTTT
clone_size: few
d_call: .
v_call: TRBV19
j_call: TRBJ1-3

cdr3_aa: CASSQDTRDHQPQHF
cdr3_nt: TGTGCCAGCAGCCAAGATACCAGGGACCATCAGCCCCAGCATTTT
clone_size: few
d_call: .
v_call: TRBV4-1
j_call: TRBJ1-5

cdr3_aa: CASNVRGIHTEAFF
cdr3_nt: TGTGCCAGCAACGTACGAGGGATCCACACTGAAGCTTTCTTT
clone_size: few
d_call: .
v_call: TRBV7-8
j_call: TRBJ1-1

cdr3_aa: CANSFTYEQYF
cdr3_nt: TGTGCCAACAGTTTTACGTACGAGCAGTACTTC
clone_size: .
d_call: .
v_call: TRBV12-3/TRBV12-4
j_call: TRBJ2-7

cdr3_aa: CASSFLLGGANYGYTF
cdr3_nt: TGTGCCAGCAGTTTCCTCCTGGGGGGGGCGAACTATGGCTACACCTTC
clone_size: .
d_call: .
v_call: TRBV25-1
j_call: TRBJ1-2